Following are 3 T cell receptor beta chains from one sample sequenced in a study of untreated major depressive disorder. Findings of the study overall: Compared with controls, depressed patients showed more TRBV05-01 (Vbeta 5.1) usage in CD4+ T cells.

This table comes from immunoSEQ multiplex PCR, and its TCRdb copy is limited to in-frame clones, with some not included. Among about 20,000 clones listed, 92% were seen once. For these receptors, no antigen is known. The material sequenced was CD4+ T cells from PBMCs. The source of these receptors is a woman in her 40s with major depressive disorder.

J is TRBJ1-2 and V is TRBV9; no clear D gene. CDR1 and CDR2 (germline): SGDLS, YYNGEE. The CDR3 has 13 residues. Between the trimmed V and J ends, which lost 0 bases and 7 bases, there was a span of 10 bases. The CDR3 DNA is TGTGCCAGCAGCGTAGTGGGGATTGGTGGCTACACCTTC. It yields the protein CASSVVGIGGYTF.

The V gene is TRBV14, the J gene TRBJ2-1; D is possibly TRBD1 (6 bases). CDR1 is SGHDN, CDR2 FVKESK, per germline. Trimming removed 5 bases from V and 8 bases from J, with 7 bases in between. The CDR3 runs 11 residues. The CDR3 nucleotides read TGTGCCAGCAGCACAGGGTATGAGCAGTTCTTC. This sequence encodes CASSTGYEQFF. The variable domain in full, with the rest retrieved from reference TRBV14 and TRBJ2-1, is EAGVTQFPSHSVIEKGQTVTLRCDPISGHDNLYWYRRVMGKEIKFLLHFVKESKQDESGMPNNRFLAERTGGTYSTLKVQPAELEDSGVYFCASSTGYEQFFGPGTRLTVL.

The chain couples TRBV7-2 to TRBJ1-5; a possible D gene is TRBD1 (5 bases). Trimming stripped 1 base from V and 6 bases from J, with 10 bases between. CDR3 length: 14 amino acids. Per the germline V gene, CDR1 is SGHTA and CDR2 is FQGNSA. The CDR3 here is CASSLVGVLQPQHF. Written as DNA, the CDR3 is TGTGCCAGCAGCTTAGTGGGGGTGCTTCAGCCCCAGCATTTT. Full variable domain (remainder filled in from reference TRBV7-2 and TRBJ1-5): GAGVSQSPSNKVTEKGKDVELRCDPISGHTALYWYRQSLGQGLEFLIYFQGNSAPDKSGLPSDRFSAERTGGSVSTLTIQRTQQEDSAVYLCASSLVGVLQPQHFGDGTRLSIL.